The source of this T cell receptor (beta chain) is a study of shared clonotypes between healthy human individuals. Across the whole study: Aged 18 to 49, the donors were a couple of women and a few men. The study's findings and limits: Estimated clonotype richness was generally higher in naive than memory subsets.

The V gene's germline CDR1 is MNHEY and CDR2 SMNVEV (reference sequence). Losses at the gene ends were 4 bases for V and 0 bases for J; bases not matched to a gene: 2. The CDR3 is made up of 15 amino acids. A 200 ng quantity of DNA, approximately 29,000 T cell genomes, went into the sorted-subset replicate PCRs. Clones were sequenced by immunoSEQ multiplex PCR, and TCRdb holds only the in-frame ones, with some missing. The table lists roughly 2,000,000 clones, approximately 94% of them singletons. Remarks on this clone: What it binds is unknown. This sample includes further DNA sequences coding for the same CDR3.

Terminally differentiated effector memory CD45RA+ cells were excluded by CCR7 positive selection of CD45RO-negative cells. The sample consisted of naive CD8+ T cells sorted from blood. The receptor's source is a man aged 18 to 30 in good health. The chain carries TRBV27 and TRBJ2-1, with TRBD1 matching 8 bases. The CDR3 bases are TGTGCCAGCAGTTGGGACAGGAGCTCCTACAATGAGCAGTTCTTC. It is translated as CASSWDRSSYNEQFF.